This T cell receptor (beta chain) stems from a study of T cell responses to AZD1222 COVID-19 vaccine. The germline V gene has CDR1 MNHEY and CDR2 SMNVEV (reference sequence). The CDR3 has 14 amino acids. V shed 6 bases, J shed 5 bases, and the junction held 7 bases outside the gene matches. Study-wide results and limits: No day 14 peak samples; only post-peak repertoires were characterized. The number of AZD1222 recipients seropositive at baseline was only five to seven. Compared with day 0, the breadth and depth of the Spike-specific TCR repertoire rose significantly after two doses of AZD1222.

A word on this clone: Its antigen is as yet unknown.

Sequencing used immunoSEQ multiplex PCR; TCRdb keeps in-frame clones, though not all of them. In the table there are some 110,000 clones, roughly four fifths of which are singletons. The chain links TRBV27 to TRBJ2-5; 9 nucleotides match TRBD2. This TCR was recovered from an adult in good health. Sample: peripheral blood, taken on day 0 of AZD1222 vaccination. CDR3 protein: CASRAGGRGETQYF. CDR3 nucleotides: TGTGCCAGCAGAGCGGGGGGCCGGGGTGAGACCCAGTACTTC.